The entry that follows covers one T cell receptor (beta chain) sequence. Its antigen is not known. Trimming removed 0 bases from V and 7 bases from J, with 14 bases in between. The length of the CDR3 is 15 residues. Germline CDR1 is SGDLS and CDR2 is YYNGEE. Assay used: immunoSEQ multiplex PCR; TCRdb lists only in-frame clones, some missing. Of 560,000 or so clones listed, around 96% are singletons. This specimen belongs to a study of shared clonotypes between healthy human individuals. Overall study findings and caveats: Estimated clonotype richness was generally higher in naive than memory subsets.

Naive CD8 cells, CD45RO-negative and positively selected for CCR7, excluded terminally differentiated effector memory CD45RA+ cells. Sequenced input: naive CD8+ T cells sorted from blood. This sequence joins TRBV9 and TRBJ2-1; the D gene is possibly TRBD1 (6 bases). The receptor was isolated from a woman aged 25 to 39 in good health. The CDR3 spells CASSVEGGAINEQFF. The CDR3 DNA follows: TGTGCCAGCAGCGTAGAAGGGGGAGCTATAAATGAGCAGTTCTTC. Complete variable domain (other parts from reference TRBV9 and TRBJ2-1): DSGVTQTPKHLITATGQRVTLRCSPRSGDLSVYWYQQSLDQGLQFLIQYYNGEERAKGNILERFSAQQFPDLHSELNLSSLELGDSALYFCASSVEGGAINEQFFGPGTRLTVL.